The clone carrying this T cell receptor beta chain came up a few times. As processed by the authors: Amplification with reference gene primers provided the estimates of nucleated cell counts. The repertoire was sequenced with immunoSEQ multiplex PCR; TCRdb's copy has only in-frame clones and lacks some. V, J and clone size derive from that table, while D and trimming were established from the DNA sequence. The repertoire has approximately 69,000 clones, nearly 80% of them found once; the top ten carry around 47%. The CDR3 totals 15 residues. V lost 0 bases to trimming and J lost 7 bases, with 13 bases between them. Per germline, CDR1 MNHEY and CDR2 SMNVEV (reference sequence). These data originate in a study of blood T cell repertoires in COVID-19. For the study at large: Specimens from acute and convalescent COVID-19 originated in the United States, Italy and Spain. Sample material is recorded as cDNA or gDNA derived from T cells, B-cell-depleted T cells, or PBMCs.

The sequencing sample was made of peripheral blood. This TCR was recovered from a human donor in a cohort sampled during active COVID-19. This chain joins TRBV27 and TRBJ2-4, with D tentatively TRBD2 (5 bases). The CDR3 sequence: CASSLSPGKRNIQYF. CDR3 in DNA: TGTGCCAGCAGTTTATCGCCCGGGAAACGGAACATTCAGTACTTC.